This TCR beta chain was profiled in a study of identifying expanded T cells in peripheral blood. Study-level findings and limits: Differentially abundant clones: roughly 1.2 between replicates, 16.4 at roughly 2 weeks, 18 to 20 at four.

This CDR3 contains 19 residues. Looked up from germline, CDR1 is SGHRS and CDR2 is YFSETQ. With 0 bases clipped from V and 0 bases from J, the junction kept 9 bases outside the gene matches. Collection occurred without any documented infections or immune events in donors. Some clones are missing from TCRdb's copy, which holds only in-frame ones; the method was immunoSEQ multiplex PCR. The table has 100,000 to 150,000 clones, 75% to 90% seen once. Concerning this clone itself: No antigen is known for it.

This receptor was identified in a person between 18 and 69 years old in good health. The chain joins TRBV5-1 to TRBJ1-4, with 9 bases fitting TRBD1. The specimen was blood. The CDR3 DNA sequence: TGCGCCAGCAGCTTGGAAGGGACAGGGATTCTTGCAACTAATGAAAAACTGTTTTTT. Translating gives CASSLEGTGILATNEKLFF. The complete variable domain, with remaining parts taken from reference TRBV5-1 and TRBJ1-4, reads KAGVTQTPRYLIKTRGQQVTLSCSPISGHRSVSWYQQTPGQGLQFLFEYFSETQRNKGNFPGRFSGRQFSNSRSEMNVSTLELGDSALYLCASSLEGTGILATNEKLFFGSGTQLSVL.